This TCR beta chain derives from a study of T cell responses to AZD1222 COVID-19 vaccine. Per the germline V gene, CDR1 is SEHNR and CDR2 is FQNEAQ (reference sequence). The germline V and J ends were trimmed by 4 bases and 7 bases, with 20 bases remaining between them. The CDR3 runs to 17 residues. Clones were read by immunoSEQ multiplex PCR, and TCRdb kept only the in-frame ones, dropping some. The sample lists 65,000 to 70,000 clones; less than 85% were seen once. The chain combines TRBV7-9 with TRBJ1-6, with D possibly TRBD1 on 5 matching bases. The input for sequencing was peripheral blood, taken 28 days after the second AZD1222 dose. The TCR originated in an adult who received the AZD1222 COVID-19 vaccine. The CDR3 reads CASSSLPGPGINSPLHF. In DNA, the CDR3 is TGTGCCAGCAGCTCTCTCCCGGGGCCCGGCATCAATTCACCCCTCCACTTT. The full variable domain, rest sourced from reference TRBV7-9 and TRBJ1-6, is DTGVSQNPRHKITKRGQNVTFRCDPISEHNRLYWYRQTLGQGPEFLTYFQNEAQLEKSRLLSDRFSAERPKGSFSTLEIQRTEQGDSAMYLCASSSLPGPGINSPLHFGNGTRLTVT.